What follows are 13 T cell receptor beta chains derived from one specimen sequenced in a study of regulatory T cells in long-lasting Graves disease. Assembly of TCR beta libraries relied on iRepertoire HTBI primers together with Arm-PCR of CDR3 regions. TCRdb independently ran MiXCR on the multiplex PCR reads; one entry per CDR3 protein. The table has fewer than 650,000 distinct CDR3 sequences, 16% seen once. Stated time point: newly diagnosed GD, antithyroid drugs for less than 3 months. Generation of the TCR library employed RNA extracted from PBMCs. The same specimen was also included in a second study, on T cells in Graves' hyperthyroidism and ophthalmopathy.

The sample consisted of peripheral blood mononuclear cells (PBMCs), taken at new diagnosis, from a patient treated with antithyroid drugs. Receptors were obtained from a woman aged 25 to 39 with Graves disease.

In DNA form, the CDR3 reads TGTGCCAGCAGTTTTGAGAGTCAGCCCCAGCATTTT. Encoded protein: CASSFESQPQHF. The chain links TRBV28 to TRBJ1-5; unclear D gene. Germline CDR1 and CDR2: MDHEN and SYDVKM. The CDR3 loop spans 12 amino acids. The ends were cut back, 3 bases at V and 6 bases at J, with 6 bases in the middle.

The chain combines TRBV7-9 with TRBJ1-3, with D uncertain. Germline V gene lookup returns CDR1 SEHNR and CDR2 FQNEAQ (reference sequence). This CDR3 comprises 14 residues. Trimming pared 2 bases from V and 8 bases from J, leaving 13 bases between. The DNA for the CDR3 is TGTGCCAGCAGCTTACGGCAGGCCGAGGACACCATATATTTT. This gives the protein CASSLRQAEDTIYF.

Ten or more counts support this clonotype. The chain joins TRBV6-1 to TRBJ1-1, with 7 bases identical to TRBD1. V dropped 6 bases and J dropped 1; count of bases not matched to a gene: 14. This CDR3 is built from 17 residues. Germline V gene lookup returns CDR1 MNHNS and CDR2 SASEGT. CDR3 sequence reads: CASSTHAPRGGNTEAFF. CDR3 DNA sequence: TGTGCCAGCAGCACGCACGCCCCCAGGGGGGGGAACACTGAAGCTTTCTTT.

Regarding this clonotype: Being one base from a much bigger clone, this may be a read error. V and J are TRBV2 and TRBJ2-1; 9 bases map to TRBD1. The CDR3 has 13 amino acids. Germline V gene sequence: CDR1 SNHLY, CDR2 FYNNEI. CDR3 region: CPSSSGTGFEQFF. The CDR3 coding sequence is TGTCCCAGCAGCTCCGGGACAGGGTTTGAGCAGTTCTTC.

The sample holds a few counts of this clonotype. This sequence joins TRBV14 and TRBJ1-1, with 8 bases that match TRBD1. After removal of 5 bases from V and 6 bases from J, the junction contained 5 bases not matched to a gene. CDR3 length: 13 residues. Germline lookup yields CDR1 SGHDN and CDR2 FVKESK. The CDR3 is CASSDRGRAEAFF. In DNA, the CDR3 is TGTGCCAGCAGCGACAGGGGACGGGCTGAAGCTTTCTTT.

This clonotype was seen at least ten times. The rearrangement joins TRBV24-1 to TRBJ2-1; TRBD1 aligns across 11 bases. Germline V lookup: CDR1 KGHDR, CDR2 SFDVKD. V dropped 4 bases and J dropped 9; count of bases not matched to a gene: 10. This CDR3 comprises 16 residues. The CDR3 nucleotides are TGTGCCACCAGTGACCCTGGACAGGGGGCAAGGAGTGAGCAGTTCTTC. Protein: CATSDPGQGARSEQFF.

This clonotype has just a few counts. The chain carries TRBV7-9 and TRBJ1-4; a weak D match, TRBD1 (5 bases). The V gene's germline CDR1 is SEHNR and CDR2 FQNEAQ (reference sequence). CDR3 length equals 15 residues. V lost 7 bases and J 8 bases, leaving 20 bases between the germline ends. The CDR3 is CASTDRGGAGEKLFF. CDR3 in DNA: TGTGCCAGCACCGATAGGGGAGGGGCCGGGGAAAAACTGTTTTTT.

The V call is TRBV7-2, the J call TRBJ1-3; D might be TRBD1 (6 bases). Germline values: CDR1 SGHTA, CDR2 FQGNSA. Trimming removed 5 bases at V and 2 bases at J, with 16 bases between. There are 16 residues in the CDR3. The CDR3 loop reads CASSPLQGFTGNTIYF. CDR3 nucleotides: TGTGCCAGCAGCCCATTACAGGGTTTCACTGGAAACACCATATATTTT.

The sample holds many counts of this clonotype. The rearrangement links TRBV7-9 to TRBJ1-4; no firm D call. The germline CDR1 and CDR2 sequences are SEHNR and FQNEAQ (reference sequence). The CDR3 runs 14 residues. The V gene lost 1 base and the J gene lost 8 bases, with 11 bases spanning the gap. In DNA, the CDR3 is TGTGCCAGCAGCTTAGGTCTATTCGGAGAAAAACTGTTTTTT. This sequence encodes CASSLGLFGEKLFF.

The CDR3 nucleotides are TGTGCCAGCAGCGTTATGGAGACTAGCAGCACCGGGGAGCTGTTTTTT. Protein sequence: CASSVMETSSTGELFF. The chain combines TRBV9 with TRBJ2-2; 7 bases agree with TRBD2. Trimming at V came to 2 bases and at J to 4 bases, leaving 8 bases not matched to a gene. The CDR3 totals 16 residues. Germline CDR1 and CDR2: SGDLS and YYNGEE. Using reference TRBV9 and TRBJ2-2 for the parts outside the CDR3, the full variable domain is DSGVTQTPKHLITATGQRVTLRCSPRSGDLSVYWYQQSLDQGLQFLIQYYNGEERAKGNILERFSAQQFPDLHSELNLSSLELGDSALYFCASSVMETSSTGELFFGEGSRLTVL.

This clonotype has a count of ten or more. The rearrangement uses TRBV7-9 and TRBJ2-7; D gene uncertain. Trimming removed 0 bases at V and 2 bases at J, with 20 bases between. Germline V gene data show CDR1 as SEHNR and CDR2 as FQNEAQ (reference sequence). The CDR3 consists of 18 residues. CDR3 loop: CASSLAVSVHRIPYEQYF. The CDR3 DNA follows: TGTGCCAGCAGCTTAGCGGTTTCGGTCCACCGTATACCCTACGAGCAGTACTTC.

V gene TRBV5-1 combines with J gene TRBJ1-3, with 7 bases that match TRBD1. The junction had 4 bases not matched to a gene; V was cut back by 1 base and J by 0 bases. The CDR3 has 16 residues. In germline, CDR1 is SGHRS, CDR2 YFSETQ. CDR3 loop: CASSLKAGGSGNTIYF. CDR3 DNA sequence: TGCGCCAGCAGCTTGAAGGCAGGGGGCTCTGGAAACACCATATATTTT.

A note on this clonotype: A read error is possible here, since a much larger clone lies one base away. The rearrangement links TRBV28 to TRBJ2-6; D possibly corresponds to TRBD2 (6 bases). Trimming left V 10 bases short and J 4 bases short, with 17 bases between. The CDR3 extends over 15 amino acids. Germline V gives CDR1 MDHEN, CDR2 SYDVKM. The CDR3 spells CANTDGEVGANVLTF. The CDR3 DNA reads as TGTGCCAACACGGACGGGGAGGTCGGGGCCAACGTCCTGACTTTC.